This is a list of T cell receptor beta chains from one sample in a study of blood T cell repertoires in COVID-19. Sequencing used immunoSEQ multiplex PCR; TCRdb keeps in-frame clones, though not all of them. This table has some 70,000 clones, around 88% appearing once. Sample: peripheral blood. Receptors were obtained from a woman in her 70s with acute or convalescent COVID-19. Each CDR3 is given with its conserved first and last residue. A D gene is named only where the DNA matches it firmly. Rows may omit the clone size; those that give it use once, few, many or a size class.

clone size: NA
J gene: TRBJ1-3
V gene: TRBV9
D gene: TRBD1
CDR3 protein: CASSETGASSGNTIYF
CDR3 DNA: TGTGCCAGCAGCGAGACAGGGGCTTCCTCTGGAAACACCATATATTTT

clone size: NA
J gene: TRBJ1-1
V gene: TRBV29-1
D gene: NA
CDR3 protein: CSVVRDLNTEAFF
CDR3 DNA: TGCAGCGTTGTACGGGATTTGAACACTGAAGCTTTCTTT

clone size: NA
J gene: TRBJ2-7
V gene: TRBV18
D gene: NA
CDR3 protein: CASSLEPSYEQYF
CDR3 DNA: TGTGCCAGCTCACTAGAGCCTTCCTACGAGCAGTACTTC

clone size: NA
J gene: TRBJ2-1
V gene: TRBV6-5
D gene: NA
CDR3 protein: CASSPRESSDEQFF
CDR3 DNA: TGTGCCAGCAGTCCCCGGGAGAGCAGCGATGAGCAGTTCTTC

clone size: once
J gene: TRBJ2-1
V gene: TRBV7-3
D gene: TRBD2
CDR3 protein: CASSLGQGGEKFF
CDR3 DNA: TGTGCCAGCAGCTTAGGTCAGGGAGGGGAAAAGTTCTTC

clone size: NA
J gene: TRBJ2-7
V gene: TRBV7-9
D gene: NA
CDR3 protein: CASSLGQPREQYF
CDR3 DNA: TGTGCCAGCAGCTTAGGACAGCCGAGGGAGCAGTACTTC

clone size: NA
J gene: TRBJ2-7
V gene: TRBV7-6
D gene: TRBD2
CDR3 protein: CASSLSGDSSYEQYF
CDR3 DNA: TGTGCCAGCAGCTTAAGCGGGGATAGCTCCTACGAGCAGTACTTC

clone size: NA
J gene: TRBJ2-2
V gene: TRBV7-3
D gene: TRBD2
CDR3 protein: CASSFGLANTGELFF
CDR3 DNA: TGTGCCAGCAGCTTCGGACTAGCGAACACCGGGGAGCTGTTTTTT

clone size: NA
J gene: TRBJ1-2
V gene: TRBV3-1/TRBV3-2
D gene: NA
CDR3 protein: CASSHGGGTDYGYTF
CDR3 DNA: TGTGCCAGCAGCCATGGGGGGGGGACGGACTATGGCTACACCTTC

clone size: NA
J gene: TRBJ2-7
V gene: TRBV30
D gene: NA
CDR3 protein: CAWSADRWEQYF
CDR3 DNA: TGTGCCTGGAGTGCGGACAGATGGGAGCAGTACTTC

clone size: once
J gene: TRBJ2-2
V gene: TRBV27
D gene: TRBD2
CDR3 protein: CASRTLRQRERTGELFF
CDR3 DNA: TGTGCCAGCAGAACCCTACGTCAGCGGGAGAGGACCGGGGAGCTGTTTTTT